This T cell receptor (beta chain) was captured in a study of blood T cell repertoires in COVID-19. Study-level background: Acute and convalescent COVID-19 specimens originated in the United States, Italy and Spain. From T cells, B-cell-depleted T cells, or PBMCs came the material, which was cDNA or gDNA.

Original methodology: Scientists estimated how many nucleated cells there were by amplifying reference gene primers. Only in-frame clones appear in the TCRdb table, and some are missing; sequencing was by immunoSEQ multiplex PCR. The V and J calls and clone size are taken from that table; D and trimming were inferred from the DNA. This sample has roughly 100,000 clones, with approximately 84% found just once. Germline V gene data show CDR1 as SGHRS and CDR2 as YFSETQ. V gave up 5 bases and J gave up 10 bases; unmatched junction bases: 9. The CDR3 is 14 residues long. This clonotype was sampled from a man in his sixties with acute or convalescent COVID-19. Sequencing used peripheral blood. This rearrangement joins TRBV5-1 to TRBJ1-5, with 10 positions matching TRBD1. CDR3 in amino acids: CASSPGTGEGPQHF. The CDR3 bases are TGCGCCAGCAGTCCCGGGACAGGGGAGGGCCCCCAGCATTTT.